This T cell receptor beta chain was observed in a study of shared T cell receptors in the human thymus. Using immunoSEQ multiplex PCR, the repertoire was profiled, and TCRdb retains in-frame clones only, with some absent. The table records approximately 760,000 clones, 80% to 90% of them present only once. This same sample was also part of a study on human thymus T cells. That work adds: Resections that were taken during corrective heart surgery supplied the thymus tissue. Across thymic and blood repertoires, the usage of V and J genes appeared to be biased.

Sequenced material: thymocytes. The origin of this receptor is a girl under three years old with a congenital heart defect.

The CDR3 sequence: CASRRGTGSSYEQYF. DNA for the CDR3: TGTGCCAGCAGGCGTGGGACAGGGAGCTCCTACGAGCAGTACTTC. The chain has TRBV5-6 and TRBJ2-7; the match to TRBD1 covers 9 bases. In germline, CDR1 is SGHDT, CDR2 YYEEEE. The CDR3 loop spans 15 amino acids. V lost 5 bases and J lost 0; bases outside the gene matches: 6.